This T cell receptor (beta chain) was recorded in a study of a mutant IDH1 vaccine in newly diagnosed glioma (dated by TCRdb to the early 2020s). A note on the overall study: Eight vaccinations were administered to patients in weeks 1, 3, 5, 7, 11, 15, 19 and 23, corresponding to visits V03 through V10. Of the approximately 30 treated patients, 62.5% were male and 37.5% were female, and a mean age of roughly 41 years was recorded. For exploratory analyses, fewer than 30 treated patients had longitudinal TCRB deep sequencing done wherever samples were available. Vaccination was initiated 4-6 weeks after radiotherapy alone, or concurrently with temozolomide cycles in the chemotherapy-containing groups. Prior to enrollment, standard therapy consisting of radiotherapy alone, temozolomide alone, or radiochemotherapy with temozolomide had been administered to patients, with the combination being received by most patients. Peripheral blood samples were drawn at six visits, namely V03 (baseline), V05, V07, V10, V12 and V13. The full study reports these points: Availability determined which PBMC samples were chosen for TCRB deep sequencing. Immune responses induced by the vaccine were seen in approximately 93% of patients across multiple MHC alleles. Pseudoprogression seemed to be unrelated to changes in the top peripheral T cell clonotypes found by TCRB sequencing. The authors noted that analyses of patient blood samples could not be reproduced because of sample limitations.

To note about this clone: No cognate antigen has been identified for it. Base quality data are lacking; no much larger clone is found one base away.

V was cut back by 5 bases and J by 6 bases, leaving a gap of 22 bases between them. In the germline V gene, CDR1 corresponds to SGHNT and CDR2 to YENEEA. CDR3 length: 17 amino acids, cysteine to phenylalanine. Left in the record is the CDR3 DNA by itself, 51 bases read in frame from the first base. Receptor libraries were prepared by the immunoSEQ multiplex PCR assay. Rearranged TCR beta chain sequences were amplified using the hsTCRB Kit according to the manufacturer's protocol. TCRB libraries were sequenced on an Illumina MiSeq. Concerning the study's data processing: Demultiplexing, trimming and gene mapping were performed with the kit vendor's proprietary platform. The immuneACCESS repertoire file appears here via TCRdb, limited to in-frame rearrangements. These files lack a portion of the clones; in checked studies, under half of the deficit traces to unresolved V genes, and the cause of the others is not known. V, J and clone size reflect that table, while D and trimming were determined from the DNA. Present in this sample are 100,000 to 120,000 clones, about nine tenths of which were seen just once. The ten largest clones capture roughly 0.61% of the sample.

The time point tag for this specimen amounts to: week 11, during vaccination. Every vaccine dose consisted of 300 ug of a 20-mer mutant IDH1 peptide in Montanide, administered subcutaneously together with topical imiquimod. All donors had newly diagnosed IDH1-mutant astrocytomas of WHO grade 3 or 4 that showed loss of nuclear ATRX. The samples were drawn from NOA16, a multicentre, single-arm, open-label phase I trial in Germany that tested a mutant IDH1 peptide vaccine in humans for the first time. Genomic DNA for TCRB sequencing was extracted from EDTA blood using the DNeasy Blood and Tissue Kit. This receptor chain uses TRBV11-3 and TRBJ2-2; the D call is possibly TRBD1 or TRBD2, each sharing 6 bases. The sequence was obtained from a woman between 45 and 65 years old with glioma. The sample was PBMCs, taken from a glioma patient whose treatment included an IDH1 peptide vaccine. The bases read TGTGCCAGCAGCCCTATTAGGGGGGCAGGAGGGGCCGGGGAGCTGTTTTTT. This gives the protein CASSPIRGAGGAGELFF.